This entry lists 9 T cell receptor beta chains sequenced from one sample in a study of blood T cell repertoires in COVID-19. TCRdb's copy holds only in-frame clones and misses some; the assay was immunoSEQ multiplex PCR. Of about 130,000 clones in the sample, 70% to 90% were seen once. Sequenced sample: peripheral blood. These receptors all come from a man aged 50 or older with acute or convalescent COVID-19.

The gene calls are TRBV29-1 and TRBJ2-5; unclear D gene. The CDR3 has 12 amino acids. Germline loops: CDR1 SQVTM, CDR2 ANQGSEA. Trimming pared 4 bases from V and 4 bases from J, leaving 10 bases between. CDR3 bases: TGCAGCGTTGTCTCACAGAGAGAGACCCAGTACTTC. Its translation is CSVVSQRETQYF.

The chain is built from TRBV28 and TRBJ2-1, with D uncertain. Germline V gene data show CDR1 as MDHEN and CDR2 as SYDVKM. Trimming stripped 3 bases from V and 0 bases from J, with 6 bases between. The CDR3 is 14 amino acids. The CDR3, as DNA: TGTGCCAGCAGTTTTAGATACTCCTACAATGAGCAGTTCTTC. Translated, it gives CASSFRYSYNEQFF.

This clone came up a few times. This chain links TRBV5-4 with TRBJ1-1, with D hard to call. Trimming pared 3 bases from V and 1 base from J, leaving 16 bases between. CDR3 length: 16 amino acids. The germline V gene has CDR1 SGHNT and CDR2 YYREEE (reference sequence). The CDR3 coding sequence is TGTGCCAGCAGCTACCCGAGATCCGGTGGGAACACTGAAGCTTTCTTT. The encoded protein is CASSYPRSGGNTEAFF.

This chain links TRBV7-9 with TRBJ1-6, with TRBD1 matching 10 bases. The CDR3 totals 15 residues. J gave up 10 bases and V 6 bases, and 9 bases lay outside the gene matches. CDR1 and CDR2 from the germline V gene are SEHNR and FQNEAQ (reference sequence). The CDR3 spells CASSTPGTGDSPLHF. The CDR3 region has the DNA TGTGCCAGCAGTACACCCGGGACAGGGGACTCACCCCTCCACTTT.

This sequence joins TRBV25-1 and TRBJ1-5; no reliable D call. V gave up 6 bases and J gave up 4 bases, with 13 bases separating them. CDR3 length: 14 amino acids. In germline, CDR1 is MGHDK, CDR2 SYGVNS. The CDR3 DNA reads as TGTGCCAGCAGCGGCGTAGGGAGTAATCAGCCCCAGCATTTT. Encoded protein: CASSGVGSNQPQHF.

The J gene is TRBJ2-2, the V gene TRBV5-1, with D tentatively TRBD2 (6 bases). CDR3 length: 16 amino acids. Germline V CDR1 and CDR2: SGHRS, YFSETQ. Trimming took off 0 bases at V and 5 bases at J, with 14 bases between the two ends. The CDR3 coding sequence is TGCGCCAGCAGCTTGGTTCCGGGAGTGACAACCGGGGAGCTGTTTTTT. Translating gives CASSLVPGVTTGELFF.

V and J are TRBV3-1 (or the pseudogene TRBV3-2) and TRBJ2-7; tentative D call: TRBD2 (5 bases). Per germline, CDR1 LGHDT and CDR2 YNNKEL (reference sequence). Trimming stripped 4 bases from V and 0 bases from J, with 16 bases between. This CDR3 is 16 amino acids long. The CDR3 region is CASSPIARSRSYEQYF. The CDR3 region has the DNA TGTGCCAGCAGCCCCATAGCGAGAAGCCGCTCCTACGAGCAGTACTTC.

This rearrangement joins TRBV7-9 to TRBJ2-7, with D possibly matching TRBD1 (6 bases). The V gene lost 2 bases and the J gene lost 2 bases, with 16 bases spanning the gap. The CDR3 totals 16 residues. Germline assignment: CDR1 SEHNR and CDR2 FQNEAQ (reference sequence). The CDR3 sequence: CASSLIRDTFPYEQYF. The CDR3 nucleotides read TGTGCCAGCAGCTTAATACGGGACACGTTCCCCTACGAGCAGTACTTC.

CDR3 sequence: CASSLAGRDEQFF. CDR3 DNA sequence: TGTGCCAGCAGCTTAGCGGGGAGGGATGAGCAGTTCTTC. This chain connects TRBV7-2 to TRBJ2-1, with 7 bases fitting TRBD2. This CDR3 region has 13 residues. V shed 0 bases, J shed 8 bases, and the junction held 1 base outside the gene matches. Germline CDR1 SGHTA, CDR2 FQGNSA.